A selection of T cell receptor beta chains follows, all from one sample in a study of Ad26.COV2.S vaccination and SARS-CoV-2 variants. Profiling relied on immunoSEQ multiplex PCR, and the TCRdb table lists in-frame clones only, not all of them. The sample records some 240,000 clones, approximately 90% being singletons. This material consisted of peripheral blood, taken in a trial of Ad26.COV2.S vaccine versus placebo. The source of these receptors is a person aged 18 to 65 who received the Ad26.COV2.S COVID-19 vaccine or a placebo. Both conserved end residues are part of each CDR3. The order of the fields is V gene, CDR3 protein.

>TRBV7-9
CASSLQGTGWDEQYF
>TRBV7-9
CASHMLTGTSGNTIYF
>TRBV5-4
CASSSPRDRSNTIYF
>TRBV2
CASGLAGGGTDTQYF
>TRBV19
CASSPYLRGTDTQYF
>TRBV28
CASSLSQRLDSWRANTEAFF
>TRBV2
CASSASNRGASDTQYF
>TRBV10-3
CAISEGGGISTDTQYF
>TRBV19
CASSETGQGVKPQHF
>TRBV11-2
CASSTGGGGYSYNEQFF
>TRBV14
CASSQGQRGGRDTQYF
>TRBV4-2
CASSQEEAGGDPGVFF
>TRBV5-1
CASSPGGSGSNLGQFF
>TRBV19
CASSLQQGSEKLFF
>TRBV7-9
CAILAGARDTQYF
>TRBV9
CASSVGGSTDTQYF
>TRBV5-1
CASSIQGGANVLTF
>TRBV19
CASSMRRGSGNTIYF
>TRBV6-5
CASRGRDRGDWEQYF
>TRBV5-6
CASSIPTRGTGELFF
>TRBV7-9
CASSPVGTSSYNEQFF
>TRBV29-1
CSVGQTATSNYGYTF
>TRBV5-1
CASRIGGGDSYNEQFF
>TRBV7-6
CASSLGIEANVLTF
>TRBV30
CAWSPGTGGEAFF
>TRBV24-1
CATSDSSEWGQYTF
>TRBV4-1
CASSPLESGELFF
>TRBV7-2
CASSYRVGSGANVLTF
>TRBV7-2
CASSPPGLLNQPQHF
>TRBV11-1
CASSLGETQYF
>TRBV11-3
CASSLGRGVYNEQFF